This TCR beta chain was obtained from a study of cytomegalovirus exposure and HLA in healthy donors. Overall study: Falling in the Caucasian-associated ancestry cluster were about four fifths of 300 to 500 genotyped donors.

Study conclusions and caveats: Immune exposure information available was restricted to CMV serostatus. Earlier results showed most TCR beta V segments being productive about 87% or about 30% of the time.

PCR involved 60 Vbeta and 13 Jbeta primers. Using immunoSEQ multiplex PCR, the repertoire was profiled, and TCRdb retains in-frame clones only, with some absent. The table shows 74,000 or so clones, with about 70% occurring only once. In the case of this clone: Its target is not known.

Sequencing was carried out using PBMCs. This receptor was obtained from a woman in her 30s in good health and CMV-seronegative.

The CDR3 sequence: CASGLDGRRAEAFF. The CDR3 DNA follows: TGTGCTAGTGGTTTGGACGGTCGGAGGGCTGAAGCTTTCTTT. The chain joins TRBV12-5 to TRBJ1-1, with D unresolved. Trimming shortened V by 1 base and J by 6 bases, and 12 bases separated the two germline ends. The CDR3 runs to 14 residues. Looked up from germline, CDR1 is LGHNT and CDR2 is FRNRAP.